This TCR beta chain came from a study of blood T cell repertoires in COVID-19. Across the whole study: There were acute and convalescent COVID-19 samples, and they came from the United States, Italy and Spain. T cells, B-cell-depleted T cells, or PBMCs supplied cDNA or gDNA.

Authors' processing steps: The assay estimated nucleated cells by amplifying reference gene primers. Clones were read by immunoSEQ multiplex PCR, and TCRdb kept only the in-frame ones, dropping some. The D gene and trimming were derived from the DNA, and the V and J assignments and clone size from that table. Among roughly 150,000 clones, 84% were seen once, and the ten largest hold 1.5% to 2%. Participant-reported clinical history was the basis for cohort assignment. There are 14 residues in the CDR3. Germline values: CDR1 SGHVS, CDR2 FQNEAQ. After removal of 3 bases from V and 7 bases from J, the junction contained 8 bases not matched to a gene.

Sequenced input: PBMCs or T cells enriched from blood (not recorded which). This TCR derives from a woman aged 18-30 years who had been exposed to COVID-19. The rearrangement links TRBV7-8 to TRBJ2-5, with 7 nucleotides matching TRBD1. The CDR3 region is CASSFRQGRPTQYF. The CDR3 DNA is TGTGCCAGCAGCTTTCGACAGGGTCGGCCGACCCAGTACTTC.